One sample yielded the 29 T cell receptor beta chains listed below, sequenced in a study of blood T cell repertoires in COVID-19. Using immunoSEQ multiplex PCR, the repertoire was profiled, and TCRdb retains in-frame clones only, with some absent. The table lists about 210,000 clones, 70% to 90% of them singletons. Sequenced material: PBMCs or T cells enriched from blood (not recorded which). Every receptor here comes from a man in his thirties or forties with acute COVID-19.

The chain couples TRBV19 to TRBJ2-2; D perhaps matches TRBD2 (5 bases). The germline V and J ends were trimmed by 7 bases and 2 bases, with 14 bases remaining between them. The CDR3 runs 15 residues. Germline-derived CDR1 and CDR2 are LNHDA and SQIVND (reference sequence). The CDR3 spells CASIAMAGNTGELFF. CDR3 coding DNA: TGTGCCAGTATAGCGATGGCCGGAAACACCGGGGAGCTGTTTTTT.

This chain links TRBV27 with TRBJ2-3; no reliable D call. Germline lookup yields CDR1 MNHEY and CDR2 SMNVEV (reference sequence). V lost 5 bases and J 1 base, leaving 19 bases between the germline ends. This CDR3 region has 17 residues. CDR3 nucleotide sequence: TGTGCCAGCAGTCCCTCACCGACTCCCACCGGCACAGATACGCAGTATTTT. Protein sequence: CASSPSPTPTGTDTQYF.

The chain carries TRBV6-2 or TRBV6-3 and TRBJ2-1; 11 positions agree with TRBD2. CDR3 length equals 15 residues. Losses at the gene ends were 5 bases for V and 6 bases for J; bases not matched to a gene: 6. The germline V gene encodes CDR1 MNHEY and CDR2 SVGEGT. CDR3: CASSRYLAGGNEQFF. CDR3 DNA: TGTGCCAGCAGTAGGTACCTAGCGGGGGGCAATGAGCAGTTCTTC.

This clone has at least ten counts. The chain links TRBV11-2 to TRBJ2-7; D not certain. Deletions cut 2 bases from V and 3 bases from J, with 11 bases between. Germline CDR1 and CDR2: SGHAT and FQNNGV. CDR3 length: 14 amino acids. CDR3 amino acids: CASSLQVTSYEQYF. The CDR3, as DNA: TGTGCCAGCAGCTTACAAGTTACCAGCTACGAGCAGTACTTC.

The V gene is TRBV5-1, the J gene TRBJ1-3, with a weak D call TRBD1 (5 bases). Germline V CDR1 and CDR2: SGHRS, YFSETQ. This CDR3 is 20 amino acids long. V lost 3 bases to trimming and J lost 0 bases, with 25 bases between them. The CDR3 nucleotides read TGCGCCAGCAGCTGGTCGGTAGTCCGCGGGACGTCGAGCTCTGGAAACACCATATATTTT. Encoded protein: CASSWSVVRGTSSSGNTIYF.

The rearrangement uses TRBV7-6 and TRBJ1-2; possibly TRBD1 for D (5 bases). The ends were cut back, 3 bases at V and 6 bases at J, with 20 bases in the middle. The CDR3 runs to 16 residues. From germline, CDR1 is SGHVS and CDR2 FNYEAQ. Written as DNA, the CDR3 is TGTGCCAGCAGCTTCTCTATTTTCCACAGGATCAATGGCTACACCTTC. Protein product: CASSFSIFHRINGYTF.

The rearrangement joins TRBV6-1 to TRBJ2-7; 9 nucleotides agree with TRBD2. The CDR3 contains 14 residues. CDR1 and CDR2 from the germline V gene are MNHNS and SASEGT. V trimming: 1 base; J trimming: 9 bases; junction bases outside the gene matches: 7. Written as DNA, the CDR3 is TGTGCCAGCAGTGAAGGAGGGACTAGCAAAAGGCAGTACTTC. Encoded protein: CASSEGGTSKRQYF.

This clone was detected once. This chain joins TRBV9 and TRBJ1-2, with no clear D. The CDR3 extends over 15 amino acids. Germline loops: CDR1 SGDLS, CDR2 YYNGEE. With 7 bases removed from V and 0 bases from J, the gap between germline ends came to 16 bases. The CDR3 DNA sequence: TGTGCCAGCGGACCCGAGGTCGGGGCTAACTATGGCTACACCTTC. Encoded protein: CASGPEVGANYGYTF.

This clone was seen only a few times. V gene TRBV2 combines with J gene TRBJ2-7; 9 bases map to TRBD1. The CDR3 has 14 residues. Germline CDR1 SNHLY, CDR2 FYNNEI. The junction had 8 bases not matched to a gene; V was cut back by 6 bases and J by 5 bases. CDR3 loop: CASSLVQGADEQYF. As DNA, the CDR3 is TGTGCCAGCAGCCTCGTACAGGGGGCCGACGAGCAGTACTTC. The full variable domain, rest sourced from reference TRBV2 and TRBJ2-7, is EPEVTQTPSHQVTQMGQEVILRCVPISNHLYFYWYRQILGQKVEFLVSFYNNEISEKSEIFDDQFSVERPDGSNFTLKIRSTKLEDSAMYFCASSLVQGADEQYFGPGTRLTVT.

The V call is TRBV5-5, the J call TRBJ1-1; a possible D gene is TRBD1 (5 bases). Germline values: CDR1 SGHKS, CDR2 YYEKEE (reference sequence). The CDR3 loop spans 13 amino acids. The V end lost 0 bases, the J end lost 8 bases, and 11 bases lay between the germline ends. DNA for the CDR3: TGTGCCAGCAGCTTGGGGCAGGGTATCGAAGCTTTCTTT. It yields the protein CASSLGQGIEAFF.

V is TRBV12-3 or TRBV12-4 and J is TRBJ2-5, with no clear D. This CDR3 region has 11 residues. V was pared by 5 bases and J by 6 bases, with 7 bases between. Here the CDR3 DNA reads TGTGCCAGCAGTACTACAAAGACCCAGTACTTC. It yields the protein CASSTTKTQYF.

The CDR3 DNA reads TGTGCCGGAAGACAGGGGGCGCAAGGCTACACCTTC. The encoded protein is CAGRQGAQGYTF. The chain uses TRBV6-5 and TRBJ1-2; 10 nucleotides agree with TRBD1. The V and J ends lost 11 bases and 8 bases, in that order; junction bases with no gene match: 8. The CDR3 totals 12 residues. Germline lookup yields CDR1 MNHEY and CDR2 SVGAGI.

The rearrangement joins TRBV29-1 to TRBJ1-2, with D unresolved. Germline values: CDR1 SQVTM, CDR2 ANQGSEA. The germline V and J ends were trimmed by 3 bases and 4 bases, with 12 bases remaining between them. This CDR3 has 13 amino acids. The CDR3, as DNA: TGCAGCGTTGATAAGGAGACGACCTATGGCTACACCTTC. Protein product: CSVDKETTYGYTF. Filled out from reference TRBV29-1 and TRBJ1-2, the complete variable domain reads SAVISQKPSRDICQRGTSLTIQCQVDSQVTMMFWYRQQPGQSLTLIATANQGSEATYESGFVIDKFPISRPNLTFSTLTVSNMSPEDSSIYLCSVDKETTYGYTFGSGTRLTVV.

The chain employs TRBV28 and TRBJ1-2; unclear D gene. Trimming pared 5 bases from V and 5 bases from J, leaving 27 bases between. The CDR3 has 18 amino acids. Germline loops: CDR1 MDHEN, CDR2 SYDVKM. CDR3 loop: CASSPPEGSGQDSYGYTF. The CDR3 coding sequence is TGTGCCAGCAGTCCCCCCGAGGGCTCAGGCCAAGATTCGTATGGCTACACCTTC.

V usage is TRBV3-1 (or the pseudogene TRBV3-2) and J usage is TRBJ1-1; no clear D. CDR3 length: 14 amino acids. The V and J ends lost 3 bases and 1 base respectively, with 9 bases between them. The germline V gene encodes CDR1 LGHDT and CDR2 YNNKEL (reference sequence). The CDR3 DNA sequence: TGTGCCAGCAGCCACCCTCCAGAGAACACTGAAGCTTTCTTT. This gives the protein CASSHPPENTEAFF.

The V gene is TRBV5-4, the J gene TRBJ2-3, with D possibly matching TRBD2 (7 bases). V was trimmed by 3 bases and J by 2 bases, leaving 16 bases between them. This CDR3 has 16 amino acids. Germline CDR1 SGHNT, CDR2 YYREEE (reference sequence). CDR3: CASSSVGGGLTDTQYF. In DNA form, the CDR3 reads TGTGCCAGCAGCTCGGTAGGGGGGGGCCTCACAGATACGCAGTATTTT.

This clone was observed a handful of times. The chain uses TRBV2 and TRBJ1-4; TRBD1 matches at 8 bases. CDR1 is SNHLY, CDR2 FYNNEI, per germline. The CDR3 consists of 12 residues. The V and J ends lost 5 bases and 8 bases, in that order; junction bases with no gene match: 1. The CDR3 DNA sequence: TGTGCCAGCAGTCGGGACAGGGAAAAACTGTTTTTT. It is translated as CASSRDREKLFF.

Comments on this clone: The same CDR3 can be traced to other DNA sequences in this sample. CDR3 nucleotide sequence: TGTGCCAGCTCACCCAGCGACGAGCAGTACTTC. Amino acid sequence: CASSPSDEQYF. This sequence joins TRBV18 and TRBJ2-7; D unclear. Germline loops: CDR1 KGHSH, CDR2 LQKENI. The CDR3 loop spans 11 amino acids. V lost 3 bases to trimming and J lost 5 bases, with 5 bases between them.

The V gene is TRBV3-1 (or the pseudogene TRBV3-2), the J gene TRBJ2-1; 8 positions agree with TRBD2. Germline loops: CDR1 LGHDT, CDR2 YNNKEL (reference sequence). The CDR3 has 15 amino acids. J lost 9 bases, V lost 4 bases, and 11 bases had no gene match. CDR3 sequence: CASSPIGGGPSEQFF. CDR3 bases: TGTGCCAGCAGCCCCATAGGCGGGGGGCCCAGTGAGCAGTTCTTC.

V is TRBV11-2 and J is TRBJ2-7; perhaps TRBD2 as D (7 bases). The CDR3 extends over 17 amino acids. Trimming cost V 2 bases and J 0 bases, with 17 bases left between them. Germline V gene sequence: CDR1 SGHAT, CDR2 FQNNGV. CDR3 region: CASSLKRGGIYSYEQYF. The CDR3 bases are TGTGCCAGCAGCTTAAAGAGGGGGGGGATCTACTCCTACGAGCAGTACTTC.

This clone was observed a few times. The chain recombines TRBV19 with TRBJ2-1; D remains unclear. Germline V lookup: CDR1 LNHDA, CDR2 SQIVND (reference sequence). V was trimmed by 5 bases and J by 7 bases, leaving 9 bases between them. The CDR3 consists of 12 residues. CDR3 protein: CASSRVSNEQFF. In DNA form, the CDR3 reads TGTGCCAGTAGTCGGGTATCGAATGAGCAGTTCTTC.

The V and J genes are TRBV5-6 and TRBJ2-1; 11 bases align to TRBD2. The CDR3 extends over 16 amino acids. Germline CDR1 and CDR2: SGHDT and YYEEEE. V shed 0 bases, J shed 7 bases, and the junction held 6 bases outside the gene matches. CDR3 protein: CASSLEELAGGNEQFF. The CDR3 DNA is TGTGCCAGCAGCTTGGAGGAGCTAGCGGGGGGAAATGAGCAGTTCTTC.

This clone has a handful of counts. Other DNA sequences in this sample translate to the same CDR3. The chain employs TRBV7-2 and TRBJ2-5, with 7 bases matching TRBD1. The V gene end was trimmed by 2 bases and the J gene end by 3 bases; junction bases not matched to a gene: 6. The CDR3 runs 15 residues. Germline CDR1 and CDR2: SGHTA and FQGNSA. CDR3 nucleotides: TGTGCCAGCAGCTTACTCTGGGACAGTAAAGAGACCCAGTACTTC. This sequence encodes CASSLLWDSKETQYF.

The chain couples TRBV30 to TRBJ2-5, with D tentatively TRBD1 (5 bases). Trimming cost V 2 bases and J 5 bases, with 18 bases left between them. This CDR3 has 15 residues. Germline V gives CDR1 GTSNPN, CDR2 SVGIG (reference sequence). CDR3: CAWSLTGAVGETQYF. CDR3 in DNA: TGTGCCTGGAGTCTAACAGGAGCCGTAGGGGAGACCCAGTACTTC.

The rearrangement joins TRBV6-5 to TRBJ1-2, with D possibly TRBD1 on 5 matching bases. With 7 bases removed from V and 3 bases from J, the gap between germline ends came to 18 bases. The CDR3 covers 15 residues. Germline V gene data show CDR1 as MNHEY and CDR2 as SVGAGI. The CDR3 DNA follows: TGTGCCAGCACTATTACATGGGGGGATCACTATGGCTACACCTTC. Protein: CASTITWGDHYGYTF.

This chain links TRBV3-1 (or the pseudogene TRBV3-2) with TRBJ2-2; 7 bases are shared with TRBD1. The J segment lost 4 bases and the V segment lost 1 base, leaving 6 bases of the junction unmatched. Germline CDR1 is LGHDT and CDR2 is YNNKEL (reference sequence). The CDR3 totals 16 residues. In nucleotides, the CDR3 is TGTGCCAGCAGCCAAGGATGGACAGGAGGCACCGGGGAGCTGTTTTTT. Protein: CASSQGWTGGTGELFF.

The table lists this clone with a few counts. This chain uses TRBV11-2 with TRBJ2-1; 9 bases align to TRBD1. V was pared by 5 bases and J by 8 bases, with 7 bases of the junction left unmatched. The V gene's germline CDR1 is SGHAT and CDR2 FQNNGV. The CDR3 extends over 14 amino acids. DNA for the CDR3: TGTGCCAGCAGCCCCGGGACAGGGCGAGATGAGCAGTTCTTC. This sequence encodes CASSPGTGRDEQFF.

The CDR3, as DNA: TGTGCCAGCTCGACAGGGGGAGTGAGGGCCCTCCACTTT. This gives the protein CASSTGGVRALHF. The V call is TRBV6-5, the J call TRBJ1-6, with TRBD1 matching 9 bases. The germline V gene has CDR1 MNHEY and CDR2 SVGAGI. J lost 14 bases, V lost 8 bases, and 10 bases had no gene match. The CDR3 sequence is 13 residues long.

This clone was counted a few times. The V and J genes are TRBV4-1 and TRBJ1-2; D gene unclear. The V gene lost 4 bases and the J gene lost 3 bases, with 15 bases spanning the gap. This CDR3 is 15 amino acids long. Per germline, CDR1 MGHRA and CDR2 YSYEKL. CDR3 nucleotides: TGCGCCAGCAGCCCCCACGCGGCCTGGGACTATGGCTACACCTTC. It yields the protein CASSPHAAWDYGYTF.